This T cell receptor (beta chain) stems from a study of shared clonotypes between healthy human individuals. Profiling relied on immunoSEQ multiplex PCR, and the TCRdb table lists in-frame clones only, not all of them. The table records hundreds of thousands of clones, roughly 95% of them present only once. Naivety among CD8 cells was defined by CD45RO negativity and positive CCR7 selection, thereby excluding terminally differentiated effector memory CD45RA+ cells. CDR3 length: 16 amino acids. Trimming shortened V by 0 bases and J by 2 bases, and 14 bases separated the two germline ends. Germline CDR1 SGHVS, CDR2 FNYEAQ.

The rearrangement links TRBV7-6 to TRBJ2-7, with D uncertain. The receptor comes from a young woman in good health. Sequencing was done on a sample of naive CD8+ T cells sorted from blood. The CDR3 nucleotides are TGTGCCAGCAGCTTAGCGCAGGCAGTCGCTACCTACGAGCAGTACTTC. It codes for CASSLAQAVATYEQYF.